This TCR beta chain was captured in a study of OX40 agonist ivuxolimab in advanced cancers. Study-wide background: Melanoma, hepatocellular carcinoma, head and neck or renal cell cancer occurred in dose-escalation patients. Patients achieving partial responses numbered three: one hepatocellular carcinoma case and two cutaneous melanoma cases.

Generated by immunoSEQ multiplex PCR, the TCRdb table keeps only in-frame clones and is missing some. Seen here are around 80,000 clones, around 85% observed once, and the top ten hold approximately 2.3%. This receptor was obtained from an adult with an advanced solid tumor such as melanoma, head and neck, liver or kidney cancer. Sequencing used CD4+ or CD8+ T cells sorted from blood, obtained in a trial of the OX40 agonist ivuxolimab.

This CDR3 is CASSSIRGWETQYF. The CDR3 DNA reads as TGTGCCAGCAGCTCAATCCGGGGGTGGGAGACCCAGTACTTC. The chain recombines TRBV27 with TRBJ2-5; D is perhaps TRBD2 (6 bases). This CDR3 has 14 residues. Germline CDR1 is MNHEY and CDR2 is SMNVEV (reference sequence). With 6 bases removed from V and 5 bases from J, the gap between germline ends came to 16 bases.